These T cell receptor beta chains were read from a single sample in a study of blood T cell repertoires in COVID-19. Only in-frame clones appear in the TCRdb table, and some are missing; sequencing was by immunoSEQ multiplex PCR. Among 50,000 to 55,000 clones listed, just over 85% were seen once. The sequencing sample was made of peripheral blood. All receptors come from a man older than 75 with acute or convalescent COVID-19. The CDR3 runs from the conserved cysteine through the conserved F or W. The D gene is left open where the match is weak. Not every row has a clone size; where given, it reads once, few, many or a size class.

abundance	v_gene	j_gene	d_gene	CDR3nt	CDR3aa
few	TRBV21-1	TRBJ2-1	-	TGTGCCAGCAGCAGAGGACAGGGCAATGAGCAGTTCTTC	CASSRGQGNEQFF
-	TRBV19	TRBJ1-2	-	TGTGCCAGTAGTACCCAGACAGGCGCCCGCTATGGCTACACCTTC	CASSTQTGARYGYTF
-	TRBV5-4	TRBJ2-5	TRBD1	TGTGCCAGCAGCCTTCGACAGGGTCAAGAGACCCAGTACTTC	CASSLRQGQETQYF
-	TRBV18	TRBJ1-1	-	TGTGCCAGCTCACCACAAGGGGCGAACACTGAAGCTTTCTTT	CASSPQGANTEAFF
-	TRBV18	TRBJ2-5	TRBD2	TGTGCCAGCTCACCGGAACGGGGGGTTCAAGAGACCCAGTACTTC	CASSPERGVQETQYF
-	TRBV3-1/TRBV3-2	TRBJ2-1	-	TGTGCCAGCAGCCCCCGGACAGTCCCCTACAATGAGCAGTTCTTC	CASSPRTVPYNEQFF
once	TRBV19	TRBJ1-4	TRBD1	TGTGCCAGTAGCCAGGACAGGGGGCGCGTCCCCGGGGCAACTAATGAAAAACTGTTTTTT	CASSQDRGRVPGATNEKLFF
-	TRBV4-1	TRBJ2-3	TRBD2	TGCGCCAGCAGGAGGGCGGGGGGACGCACAGATACGCAGTATTTT	CASRRAGGRTDTQYF
once	TRBV4-2	TRBJ2-3	-	TGTGCCAGCAGCCAAGGACTAACCCCAGATACGCAGTATTTT	CASSQGLTPDTQYF
-	TRBV27	TRBJ1-2	-	TGTGCCAGCAGCCCCTCGGGAGGGGGTTATGGCTACACCTTC	CASSPSGGGYGYTF
-	TRBV6-5	TRBJ1-2	TRBD1	TGTGCCAGCACCGACAGGGGAATCTATGGCTACACCTTC	CASTDRGIYGYTF
-	TRBV6-2/TRBV6-3	TRBJ2-3	-	TGTGCCAGCAGTTACTTATGGGGGGACACAGATACGCAGTATTTT	CASSYLWGDTDTQYF
-	TRBV4-3	TRBJ2-1	-	TGCGCCAGCAGCCAAGAGCTGACTAGGGGAAATGAGCAGTTCTTC	CASSQELTRGNEQFF
-	TRBV19	TRBJ1-5	-	TGTGCCAGTAGTATCTGGCTCGATCAGCCCCAGCATTTT	CASSIWLDQPQHF
-	TRBV10-3	TRBJ2-3	TRBD2	TGTGCCATCAGAGGTGGACTAGCGGGGGGGCGGACAGATACGCAGTATTTT	CAIRGGLAGGRTDTQYF
-	TRBV6-5	TRBJ1-2	TRBD1	TGTGCCAGCAAGCTGACAGGGCGAGATGGCTACACCTTC	CASKLTGRDGYTF
-	TRBV18	TRBJ2-7	-	TGTGCCAGCTCACCACCGCGAGGACACCCACAAGAGGACGAGCAGTACTTC	CASSPPRGHPQEDEQYF
few	TRBV7-9	TRBJ1-6	-	TGTGCCAGCACCGGGGCTACCTCCTATAATTCACCCCTCCACTTT	CASTGATSYNSPLHF
-	TRBV6-2/TRBV6-3	TRBJ1-1	-	TGTGCCAGCAGTTACGACAGGAGGCCGAACACTGAAGCTTTCTTT	CASSYDRRPNTEAFF
-	TRBV18	TRBJ1-5	TRBD1	TGTGCCAGCTCACTCGACAGGGGGGAGGATCAGCCCCAGCATTTT	CASSLDRGEDQPQHF
-	TRBV27	TRBJ1-5	-	TGTGCCAGCAGTTTAGTTCCCTATCAGCCCCAGCATTTT	CASSLVPYQPQHF
-	TRBV7-3	TRBJ2-1	TRBD2	TGTGCCAGCAGCACCCAGGGACTAGCGGGCTACAATGAGCAGTTCTTC	CASSTQGLAGYNEQFF
-	TRBV5-6	TRBJ2-7	TRBD1	TGTGCCAGCAGCTCCGACAGGGGGCTCGGCGAGCAGTACTTC	CASSSDRGLGEQYF
-	TRBV5-8	TRBJ1-1	-	TGTGCCAGCAGCTTCAGAGGGTCGGTGAACACTGAAGCTTTCTTT	CASSFRGSVNTEAFF
-	TRBV19	TRBJ2-2	-	TGTGCCACGACAGTACGCGGGGTGGACGGGGAGCTGTTTTTT	CATTVRGVDGELFF
-	TRBV4-1	TRBJ1-1	-	TGCGCCAGCAGCCAAGAGGGGGGTATTAACACTGAAGCTTTCTTT	CASSQEGGINTEAFF
-	TRBV9	TRBJ1-2	TRBD1	TGTGCCAGCAGCGAGAATCCGGGACAGGGGTTATATGGCTACACCTTC	CASSENPGQGLYGYTF
-	TRBV27	TRBJ2-5	-	TGTGCCAGCAGTTTATCCCCAACCCAAGGGGCCCAGTACTTC	CASSLSPTQGAQYF
-	TRBV6-2/TRBV6-3	TRBJ1-1	-	TGTGCCAGCAGCCCTCCTCCTTACACTGAAGCTTTCTTT	CASSPPPYTEAFF
-	TRBV12-3/TRBV12-4	TRBJ1-2	TRBD1	TGTGCCAGCAGGGTCGGACAGGGCGGCTACACCTTC	CASRVGQGGYTF
-	TRBV7-8	TRBJ2-7	TRBD1	TGTGCCAGCAGCCGAAGGGGGCGAGACTACGAGCAGTACTTC	CASSRRGRDYEQYF
-	TRBV7-9	TRBJ2-6	-	TGTGCCAGCAGCTTTAGGGGATCGGGAGCAGGGGCCAACGTCCTGACTTTC	CASSFRGSGAGANVLTF
-	TRBV4-3	TRBJ2-2	-	TGCGCCAGCAGCCCGGGACTAAGGGGGACCGGGGAGCTGTTTTTT	CASSPGLRGTGELFF
-	TRBV5-6	TRBJ2-1	-	TGTGCCAGCAGACTTGTAGGGGTAAATGAGCAGTTCTTC	CASRLVGVNEQFF
-	TRBV5-1	TRBJ2-7	TRBD2	TGCGCCAGCAGCTTGGTTACTAGCGGGGGCTACGAGCAGTACTTC	CASSLVTSGGYEQYF
once	TRBV7-9	TRBJ1-1	-	TGTGCCAGCAGCCTATCCGGGACTATGAACACTGAAGCTTTCTTT	CASSLSGTMNTEAFF
-	TRBV4-3	TRBJ1-2	TRBD1	TGCGCCAGCAGCCAAAGTTTAGACAGGGGCACCTATGGCTACACCTTC	CASSQSLDRGTYGYTF
-	TRBV7-3	TRBJ2-2	-	TGTGCCAGCAGCTTCGTCCCCGGGGAGCTGTTTTTT	CASSFVPGELFF
-	TRBV18	TRBJ2-7	TRBD1	TGTGCCAGCTCACCAATCGCCGGGACAGGGATTCCCGAGCAGTACTTC	CASSPIAGTGIPEQYF
-	TRBV7-2	TRBJ1-6	-	TGTGCCAGCAGCTTCTTTTATAATTCACCCCTCCACTTT	CASSFFYNSPLHF
once	TRBV7-2	TRBJ2-5	-	TGTGCCAGCAGCTTAGAACGGGGGATTGGGAAAGAGACCCAGTACTTC	CASSLERGIGKETQYF
-	TRBV5-1	TRBJ2-2	-	TGCGCCAGCCTATCTACGAACACCGGGGAGCTGTTTTTT	CASLSTNTGELFF
-	TRBV11-2	TRBJ2-1	TRBD1	TGTGCCAGCAGCTCCGGGACAGGGACATACAATGAGCAGTTCTTC	CASSSGTGTYNEQFF
-	TRBV4-3	TRBJ1-4	-	TGCGCCAGCAGCCTCAGGCCCAACAATGAAAAACTGTTTTTT	CASSLRPNNEKLFF
-	TRBV3-1/TRBV3-2	TRBJ2-3	-	TGTGCCAGCAGCCGTCTACGAACAGATACGCAGTATTTT	CASSRLRTDTQYF
-	TRBV19	TRBJ2-3	TRBD1	TGTGCCAGTAACCCATTCGGGACAGGTCTAGATACGCAGTATTTT	CASNPFGTGLDTQYF
-	TRBV27	TRBJ2-1	-	TGTGCCAGCAGTTTATATAGGGGTGGAACGGATGAGCAGTTCTTC	CASSLYRGGTDEQFF
-	TRBV13	TRBJ2-2	-	TGTGCCAGCAGCTTAAGAACAGCCCCCCGGGAGCTGTTTTTT	CASSLRTAPRELFF
-	TRBV11-3	TRBJ2-2	-	TGTGCCAGCAGCCGGTCAGGGGCACGGGTCGGGGAGCTGTTTTTT	CASSRSGARVGELFF
-	TRBV11-1	TRBJ2-3	-	TGTGCCAGCAGCTTATCAGGGGATACGCAGTATTTT	CASSLSGDTQYF
-	TRBV2	TRBJ2-5	-	TGTGCCAGCAGAGCCGGGACTGGCCCCCAAGAGACCCAGTACTTC	CASRAGTGPQETQYF
-	TRBV6-2/TRBV6-3	TRBJ2-1	TRBD1	TGTGCCAGCAGTTTCAAGGACAGGGGGCCTTACAATGAGCAGTTCTTC	CASSFKDRGPYNEQFF
-	TRBV3-1/TRBV3-2	TRBJ2-4	-	TGTGCCAGCAGCCACAAATTAGCCAAAAACATTCAGTACTTC	CASSHKLAKNIQYF